The entry that follows covers one T cell receptor (beta chain) sequence. TCRdb's copy holds only in-frame clones and misses some; the assay was immunoSEQ multiplex PCR. The table has approximately 25,000 clones, about 70% seen once. These data come from a study of PD-1 blockade in classical Hodgkin lymphoma. Relapse was seen in all patients after autologous stem cell transplantation, and brentuximab vedotin exposure was variable. The origin of this receptor is a human donor with classical Hodgkin lymphoma. The sample was peripheral blood mononuclear cells (PBMCs), taken at baseline.

CDR3 in amino acids: CASSPGAITTEAFF. CDR3 DNA: TGTGCCAGCAGTCCGGGCGCTATCACCACTGAAGCTTTCTTT. The chain is built from TRBV6-6 and TRBJ1-1; D not resolved. Germline V lookup: CDR1 MNHNY, CDR2 SVGAGI (reference sequence). The CDR3 extends over 14 amino acids. Trimming pared 5 bases from V and 4 bases from J, leaving 14 bases between.